These 14 T cell receptor beta chains originate from one sample sequenced in a study of blood T cells in healthy people across ages. Through a sample-barcoded 5' primer and a J-beta primer mix, a second PCR was run for roughly 6 to 11 cycles. In TCRdb, the 5' RACE reads were re-called with MiXCR into one record per CDR3 protein. The sample contains 710,000 or so distinct CDR3 sequences, 32% of which appear only once. Sequenced sample: blood. The source is a woman aged 80 or over in good health.

J is TRBJ2-5 and V is TRBV4-1; no reliable D call. CDR3 length: 13 residues. Trimming stripped 0 bases from V and 5 bases from J, with 7 bases between. Germline values: CDR1 MGHRA, CDR2 YSYEKL. Written as DNA, the CDR3 is TGCGCCAGCAGCCAAGAGTCAGTTGAGACCCAGTACTTC. The encoded protein is CASSQESVETQYF.

V gene TRBV4-1 combines with J gene TRBJ2-7; D gene ambiguous. The CDR3 loop spans 17 amino acids. Between the trimmed V and J ends, which lost 1 base and 2 bases, there was a span of 18 bases. Germline CDR1 is MGHRA and CDR2 is YSYEKL. CDR3 amino acids: CASSQAHEDLGAYEQYF. CDR3 DNA: TGCGCCAGCAGCCAAGCCCATGAGGACCTCGGAGCCTACGAGCAGTACTTC.

This clonotype has only a few counts. This may stem from a read error, because a much larger clone lies one nucleotide away. The chain combines TRBV20-1 with TRBJ1-6, with D possibly matching TRBD1 (5 bases). This CDR3 contains 13 residues. V lost 5 bases to trimming and J lost 4 bases, with 9 bases between them. The germline V gene has CDR1 DFQATT and CDR2 SNEGSKA (reference sequence). DNA of the CDR3: TGCAGTGCTGGGGGACGGTATAATTCACCCCTCCACTTT. It translates to CSAGGRYNSPLHF.

The V call is TRBV7-9, the J call TRBJ2-3; no clear D gene. Germline-derived CDR1 and CDR2 are SEHNR and FQNEAQ (reference sequence). The V gene lost 0 bases and the J gene lost 9 bases, with 13 bases spanning the gap. The CDR3 length is 14 residues. The CDR3 reads CASSLAVAWGTQYF. DNA for the CDR3: TGTGCCAGCAGCTTAGCGGTGGCTTGGGGAACGCAGTATTTT.

In its sample, this clonotype was seen many times. This sequence joins TRBV20-1 and TRBJ2-7; the D is unclear. The CDR3 covers 13 residues. Germline loops: CDR1 DFQATT, CDR2 SNEGSKA (reference sequence). The V end lost 5 bases, the J end lost 4 bases, and 15 bases lay between the germline ends. The CDR3 loop is CSAGLSDTYEQYF. CDR3 DNA sequence: TGCAGTGCTGGCTTATCAGACACGTACGAGCAGTACTTC.

The sample holds many counts of this clonotype. The chain uses TRBV20-1 and TRBJ2-3; TRBD2 aligns across 7 bases. The V segment lost 5 bases and the J segment 7 bases; nucleotides outside the gene matches: 6. Germline V gene sequence: CDR1 DFQATT, CDR2 SNEGSKA (reference sequence). CDR3 length equals 12 residues. CDR3 sequence: CSAFVGGNTQYF. CDR3 nucleotide sequence: TGCAGTGCTTTCGTCGGGGGGAATACGCAGTATTTT.

The table lists this clonotype with many counts. This rearrangement joins TRBV15 to TRBJ2-1; D is uncertain. CDR3 length: 17 residues. V lost 0 bases and J lost 6, with 18 bases in between. The V gene's germline CDR1 is LNHNV and CDR2 YYDKDF (reference sequence). CDR3 nucleotides: TGTGCCACCAGCAGAGAGCCCCCTAGATTCTATCCCAATGAGCAGTTCTTC. Translated: CATSREPPRFYPNEQFF.

This rearrangement joins TRBV7-6 to TRBJ1-3; D is perhaps TRBD1 (6 bases). Germline values: CDR1 SGHVS, CDR2 FNYEAQ. This CDR3 contains 14 residues. Trimming removed 4 bases from V and 0 bases from J, with 7 bases in between. CDR3 nucleotides: TGTGCCAGCAGCTGGGACATCTCTGGAAACACCATATATTTT. As protein: CASSWDISGNTIYF.

This clonotype was picked up many times. The chain employs TRBV7-8 and TRBJ2-7; D is unresolved. The CDR3 sequence is 14 residues long. Germline CDR1 reads SGHVS; CDR2 reads FQNEAQ. Deletions cut 4 bases from V and 1 base from J, with 11 bases between. For the CDR3, the DNA is TGTGCCAGCAGCTACGGGTATCAGTCCTACGAGCAGTACTTC. It translates to CASSYGYQSYEQYF.

The J gene is TRBJ2-5, the V gene TRBV7-9; no firm D call. V was shortened by 6 bases and J by 11 bases, with 25 bases between the two germline ends. From germline, CDR1 is SEHNR and CDR2 FQNEAQ (reference sequence). This CDR3 region has 15 residues. Here the CDR3 DNA reads TGTGCCAGCAGAAAATCCGGTGGCAGCTACAATGAGCAGTACTTC. This translates into CASRKSGGSYNEQYF.

This clonotype has at least ten counts. V usage is TRBV30 and J usage is TRBJ2-5; unclear D gene. In germline, CDR1 is GTSNPN, CDR2 SVGIG (reference sequence). The CDR3 covers 11 residues. V was shortened by 1 base and J by 3 bases, with 3 bases between the two germline ends. CDR3 region: CAWSAKETQYF. In DNA form, the CDR3 reads TGTGCCTGGAGTGCAAAAGAGACCCAGTACTTC.

This clonotype has a count of ten or more. V gene TRBV30 combines with J gene TRBJ1-2; weak D call: TRBD1 (6 bases). The germline gives CDR1 GTSNPN, CDR2 SVGIG (reference sequence). CDR3 size: 13 residues. Trimming stripped 0 bases from V and 7 bases from J, with 12 bases between. The chain's CDR3 is CAWSVGRGGGYTF. The CDR3, as DNA: TGTGCCTGGAGTGTAGGTAGAGGGGGTGGCTACACCTTC. Variable domain in full (rest from reference TRBV30 and TRBJ1-2): SQTIHQWPATLVQPVGSPLSLECTVEGTSNPNLYWYRQAAGRGLQLLFYSVGIGQISSEVPQNLSASRPQDRQFILSSKKLLLSDSGFYLCAWSVGRGGGYTFGSGTRLTVV.

This clonotype occurred many times. This chain uses TRBV20-1 with TRBJ1-5; maybe TRBD1 (5 bases). Per the germline V gene, CDR1 is DFQATT and CDR2 is SNEGSKA (reference sequence). The CDR3 is 13 residues long. Trimming pared 3 bases from V and 14 bases from J, leaving 20 bases between. The CDR3 region is CSARGDWRFIEHF. The CDR3 DNA is TGCAGTGCTAGGGGGGACTGGAGGTTTATCGAGCATTTT.

The chain employs TRBV20-1 and TRBJ2-7; TRBD2 matches 11 bases. Per germline, CDR1 DFQATT and CDR2 SNEGSKA (reference sequence). CDR3 length: 17 residues. Trimming removed 6 bases from V and 2 bases from J; junction bases left unmatched: 15. The CDR3 loop reads CSAGALTSGRPTYEQYF. The DNA of the CDR3 is TGCAGTGCAGGTGCCCTAACTAGCGGGAGACCTACCTACGAGCAGTACTTC.